The sequence of this T cell receptor beta chain was determined in a study of T-cell reconstitution after alpha-beta-depleted transplantation in children. Preparing the TCRbeta library involved the use of unique molecular identifiers. TCRdb independently ran MiXCR on the PCR reads; one entry per CDR3 protein. The data hold 700,000 or so distinct CDR3 sequences, with less than 15% observed a single time. This clonotype has ten or more counts. Antigen unknown. V lost 5 bases to trimming and J lost 1 base, with 11 bases between them. The CDR3 has 14 residues. Germline-derived CDR1 and CDR2 are SGHRS and YFSETQ. Study results and limitations: At one year after transplant, newly produced T cells mostly accounted for T-cell counts and diversity.

Sequenced material: PBMCs, taken before TCRalphabeta/CD19-depleted stem cell transplant. This clonotype was obtained from a girl aged 2 to 9 with congenital amegakaryocytic thrombocytopenia, due to receive a stem cell transplant. This chain joins TRBV5-1 and TRBJ2-3; D is unclear. The CDR3 DNA sequence: TGCGCCAGCAGATTCGAGCTGGGCACAGATACGCAGTATTTT. This sequence encodes CASRFELGTDTQYF.